What follows are 28 T cell receptor beta chains derived from one specimen sequenced in a study of identifying expanded T cells in peripheral blood. Profiled with immunoSEQ multiplex PCR; TCRdb holds only in-frame clones, not every one. The data contain 95,000 to 150,000 clones, roughly 84% of them singletons. The sample consisted of blood. These receptor sequences come from a person aged 18 to 70 in good health.

The chain couples TRBV7-2 to TRBJ2-1, with TRBD2 matching 14 bases. The CDR3 covers 16 residues. The trim removed 1 base at V and 7 bases at J, leaving 3 bases unmatched. Germline lookup yields CDR1 SGHTA and CDR2 FQGNSA. The CDR3 DNA reads TGTGCCAGCAGCTTAGTGGGACTAGCGGGGGCGAATGAGCAGTTCTTC. Translated: CASSLVGLAGANEQFF. Together with reference TRBV7-2 and TRBJ2-1, the CDR3 gives the full variable domain: GAGVSQSPSNKVTEKGKDVELRCDPISGHTALYWYRQSLGQGLEFLIYFQGNSAPDKSGLPSDRFSAERTGGSVSTLTIQRTQQEDSAVYLCASSLVGLAGANEQFFGPGTRLTVL.

This CDR3 reads CASSLPGTNYNEQFF. DNA of the CDR3: TGTGCCAGCAGCCTCCCAGGGACCAACTACAATGAGCAGTTCTTC. The rearrangement uses TRBV7-9 and TRBJ2-1, with D perhaps given as TRBD1 or TRBD2 (5 bases each). The CDR3 is 15 residues long. Trimming took 5 bases from V and 3 from J, leaving 14 bases between them. CDR1 is SEHNR and CDR2 is FQNEAQ in the germline V gene (reference sequence).

J is TRBJ2-2 and V is TRBV7-9; D is unclear. The CDR3 contains 14 residues. CDR1 and CDR2 from the germline V gene are SEHNR and FQNEAQ (reference sequence). The V and J ends lost 5 bases and 4 bases respectively, with 11 bases between them. The CDR3 loop reads CASSPRASTGELFF. The CDR3 region has the DNA TGTGCCAGCAGCCCTCGGGCGAGCACCGGGGAGCTGTTTTTT.

The rearrangement links TRBV11-3 to TRBJ1-1; D may be TRBD1 (6 bases). CDR1 and CDR2 (germline): SGHNT, YENEEA. The V gene lost 5 bases and the J gene lost 8 bases, with 12 bases spanning the gap. The CDR3 extends over 12 amino acids. This CDR3 reads CASSPTGAEAFF. The CDR3 bases are TGTGCCAGCAGCCCCACGGGGGCGGAAGCTTTCTTT.

The chain recombines TRBV2 with TRBJ1-2; D unclear. The V gene's germline CDR1 is SNHLY and CDR2 FYNNEI. CDR3 length: 12 residues. V was shortened by 5 bases and J by 8 bases, with 12 bases between the two germline ends. CDR3 region: CASSLVSGGYTF. CDR3 DNA: TGTGCCAGCAGTCTAGTGTCGGGAGGCTACACCTTC.

This clone was seen more than once but under ten times. This chain links TRBV7-2 with TRBJ2-7; D uncertain. Germline-derived CDR1 and CDR2 are SGHTA and FQGNSA. The CDR3 has 13 residues. Trimming removed 6 bases at V and 5 bases at J, with 14 bases between. CDR3 region: CASSLLSSHEQYF. The CDR3 DNA sequence: TGTGCCAGCAGTCTTCTAAGTTCGCACGAGCAGTACTTC. The full variable domain, rest sourced from reference TRBV7-2 and TRBJ2-7, is GAGVSQSPSNKVTEKGKDVELRCDPISGHTALYWYRQSLGQGLEFLIYFQGNSAPDKSGLPSDRFSAERTGGSVSTLTIQRTQQEDSAVYLCASSLLSSHEQYFGPGTRLTVT.

The J gene is TRBJ1-2, the V gene TRBV2; D ambiguous. Germline lookup yields CDR1 SNHLY and CDR2 FYNNEI. V was clipped by 3 bases and J by 4 bases, with 15 bases between them. The CDR3 spans 15 residues. CDR3 sequence reads: CASSDPLDRFYGYTF. The CDR3 nucleotides are TGTGCCAGCAGTGACCCGCTAGACCGTTTCTATGGCTACACCTTC.

The V call is TRBV19, the J call TRBJ1-2, with 9 bases identical to TRBD1. V lost 4 bases to trimming and J lost 4 bases; unmatched junction nucleotides: 4. Per the germline V gene, CDR1 is LNHDA and CDR2 is SQIVND (reference sequence). CDR3 length equals 14 residues. CDR3 amino acids: CASSTTGQGYGYTF. The CDR3 bases are TGTGCCAGTAGTACCACGGGACAGGGCTATGGCTACACCTTC.

The V gene is TRBV14, the J gene TRBJ1-2; TRBD1 matches at 7 bases. This CDR3 comprises 14 residues. CDR1 is SGHDN, CDR2 FVKESK, per germline. J was trimmed by 4 bases and V by 4 bases; bases with no gene match: 6. CDR3: CASSPRTGFYGYTF. The DNA for the CDR3 is TGTGCCAGCAGCCCTCGGACAGGTTTCTATGGCTACACCTTC. The full variable domain, rest sourced from reference TRBV14 and TRBJ1-2, is EAGVTQFPSHSVIEKGQTVTLRCDPISGHDNLYWYRRVMGKEIKFLLHFVKESKQDESGMPNNRFLAERTGGTYSTLKVQPAELEDSGVYFCASSPRTGFYGYTFGSGTRLTVV.

The chain uses TRBV7-2 and TRBJ2-1; D gene uncertain. CDR1 SGHTA and CDR2 FQGNSA come from the germline V gene. The CDR3 totals 14 residues. The V end lost 1 base, the J end lost 3 bases, and 7 bases lay between the germline ends. The CDR3 reads CASSLVAVYNEQFF. The CDR3 coding sequence is TGTGCCAGCAGCTTAGTCGCAGTCTACAATGAGCAGTTCTTC.

This chain links TRBV18 with TRBJ2-7; a weak D match, TRBD1 (6 bases). Germline assignment: CDR1 KGHSH and CDR2 LQKENI. The CDR3 loop spans 15 amino acids. V lost 1 base, J lost 4 bases, and 14 bases lay in between. CDR3 DNA sequence: TGTGCCAGCTCACCACTCCAACAGGGTGGTTACGAGCAGTACTTC. Its translation: CASSPLQQGGYEQYF.

This chain connects TRBV11-2 to TRBJ1-1; TRBD1 is a possible D gene (6 bases). This CDR3 has 17 amino acids. The V end was cut by 1 base, the J end by 2 bases, with 17 bases between. Per germline, CDR1 SGHAT and CDR2 FQNNGV. CDR3 sequence (DNA): TGTGCCAGCAGCTTAGCTCTGACAGGCCAGTTAAACACTGAAGCTTTCTTT. Translated, it gives CASSLALTGQLNTEAFF. Using reference TRBV11-2 and TRBJ1-1 for the parts outside the CDR3, the full variable domain is EAGVAQSPRYKIIEKRQSVAFWCNPISGHATLYWYQQILGQGPKLLIQFQNNGVVDDSQLPKDRFSAERLKGVDSTLKIQPAKLEDSAVYLCASSLALTGQLNTEAFFGQGTRLTVV.

This chain uses TRBV5-4 with TRBJ2-5; possible D gene TRBD1, 6 bases. The closer fit of TRBJ2-7 to the DNA end suggests the J call may be wrong. The CDR3 contains 16 residues. CDR1 is SGHNT and CDR2 is YYREEE in the germline V gene (reference sequence). CDR3 sequence: CASSSGGQGFIYEQYF. For the CDR3, the DNA is TGTGCCAGCAGCTCAGGTGGGCAGGGGTTTATCTACGAGCAGTACTTC.

The V gene is TRBV6-5, the J gene TRBJ1-2; tentative D call: TRBD1 (6 bases). V dropped 2 bases and J dropped 8 bases, with 15 bases sitting between them. This CDR3 contains 14 residues. Germline lookup yields CDR1 MNHEY and CDR2 SVGAGI. CDR3 sequence reads: CASSYVRGQQGYTF. The CDR3 coding sequence is TGTGCCAGCAGTTACGTTCGGGGGCAGCAGGGCTACACCTTC.

The chain employs TRBV10-3 and TRBJ1-1; D is undetermined. Trimming left V 2 bases short and J 7 bases short, with 11 bases between. The CDR3 totals 13 residues. Germline assignment: CDR1 ENHRY and CDR2 SYGVKD. CDR3 protein: CAISEPARGEAFF. In DNA form, the CDR3 reads TGTGCCATCAGTGAGCCTGCTCGGGGTGAAGCTTTCTTT.

The chain links TRBV27 to TRBJ2-7, with TRBD1 identical over 9 bases. This CDR3 has 18 amino acids. J was trimmed by 7 bases and V by 1 base; bases with no gene match: 17. Looked up from germline, CDR1 is MNHEY and CDR2 is SMNVEV (reference sequence). In DNA form, the CDR3 reads TGTGCCAGCAGTTTATGGGGACAGGGACTCCTCTCCGGGCGGGAGCAGTACTTC. Residues: CASSLWGQGLLSGREQYF.

The chain recombines TRBV9 with TRBJ1-2; 11 bases are a match to TRBD1. Per the germline V gene, CDR1 is SGDLS and CDR2 is YYNGEE. J was trimmed by 2 bases and V by 5 bases; bases with no gene match: 5. The CDR3 is 15 amino acids. The CDR3 sequence: CASREGQGANYGYTF. The DNA of the CDR3 is TGTGCCAGCAGGGAAGGACAGGGGGCGAACTATGGCTACACCTTC.

This chain joins TRBV6-5 and TRBJ1-1; possible D gene TRBD1, 5 bases. Trimming pared 2 bases from V and 4 bases from J, leaving 8 bases between. The CDR3 length is 13 residues. CDR1 and CDR2 (germline): MNHEY, SVGAGI. The CDR3 protein is CASSYIGTTEAFF. DNA of the CDR3: TGTGCCAGCAGTTACATAGGGACCACTGAAGCTTTCTTT.

This chain joins TRBV4-1 and TRBJ1-3; 7 bases line up with TRBD1. This CDR3 region has 18 residues. V shed 2 bases, J shed 1 base, and the junction held 11 bases outside the gene matches. Germline lookup yields CDR1 MGHRA and CDR2 YSYEKL. The CDR3 here is CASSQRGQGESSGNTIYF. CDR3 nucleotide sequence: TGCGCCAGCAGCCAAAGGGGGCAGGGGGAGTCATCTGGAAACACCATATATTTT.

The sample holds one count of this clone. The gene calls are TRBV7-9 and TRBJ2-5; D possibly corresponds to TRBD1 (6 bases). Germline-derived CDR1 and CDR2 are SEHNR and FQNEAQ (reference sequence). The CDR3 has 13 amino acids. V was trimmed by 6 bases and J by 3 bases, leaving 11 bases between them. In DNA, the CDR3 is TGTGCCAGCAGGTCGACAGGCAAAGAGACCCAGTACTTC. Its protein is CASRSTGKETQYF. Looking up the rest from reference TRBV7-9 and TRBJ2-5 gives the full variable domain: DTGVSQNPRHKITKRGQNVTFRCDPISEHNRLYWYRQTLGQGPEFLTYFQNEAQLEKSRLLSDRFSAERPKGSFSTLEIQRTEQGDSAMYLCASRSTGKETQYFGPGTRLLVL.

This chain connects TRBV7-9 to TRBJ2-5; TRBD1 matches at 9 bases. Germline V gene sequence: CDR1 SEHNR, CDR2 FQNEAQ (reference sequence). Losses at the gene ends were 5 bases for V and 1 base for J; bases not matched to a gene: 14. The CDR3 covers 18 residues. The CDR3: CASSRGQGSHSVQETQYF. The CDR3 bases are TGTGCCAGCAGCCGGGGACAGGGTAGTCATTCTGTCCAAGAGACCCAGTACTTC.

CDR3 sequence: CASSLGRALGYTF. The CDR3 DNA sequence: TGTGCCAGCAGCTTGGGCCGGGCGTTAGGCTACACCTTC. The chain joins TRBV5-4 to TRBJ1-2; no clear D. Germline CDR1 reads SGHNT; CDR2 reads YYREEE (reference sequence). The CDR3 has 13 residues. Trimming left V 0 bases short and J 8 bases short, with 11 bases between.

This chain uses TRBV30 with TRBJ2-2; D might be TRBD1 (6 bases). The germline V gene has CDR1 GTSNPN and CDR2 SVGIG (reference sequence). Trimming removed 0 bases from V and 5 bases from J, with 16 bases in between. There are 16 residues in the CDR3. As DNA, the CDR3 is TGTGCCTGGAGTGTATTGGGGGCAGGGCGGACCGGGGAGCTGTTTTTT. This encodes CAWSVLGAGRTGELFF.

This clone appeared once. The rearrangement uses TRBV9 and TRBJ2-2, with D maybe TRBD1 (5 bases). The CDR3 has 15 residues. The germline V gene has CDR1 SGDLS and CDR2 YYNGEE. The V and J ends lost 0 bases and 2 bases respectively, with 8 bases between them. Written as DNA, the CDR3 is TGTGCCAGCAGCGTAGCCAGGGTCAACACCGGGGAGCTGTTTTTT. Its translation is CASSVARVNTGELFF.

J is TRBJ1-3 and V is TRBV25-1; 9 nucleotides match TRBD1. The CDR3 consists of 18 residues. Germline assignment: CDR1 MGHDK and CDR2 SYGVNS. The trim removed 1 base at V and 1 base at J, leaving 8 bases unmatched. The CDR3 DNA reads as TGTGCCAGCAGTGAATTAGCGGGACAGGGCTCGTCTGGAAACACCATATATTTT. Translating it yields CASSELAGQGSSGNTIYF.

This rearrangement joins TRBV7-6 to TRBJ1-4; 7 nucleotides agree with TRBD1. The germline V gene has CDR1 SGHVS and CDR2 FNYEAQ. The CDR3 spans 15 residues. After removal of 5 bases from V and 6 bases from J, the junction contained 9 bases not matched to a gene. CDR3 amino acids: CASSLNQGEYEKLFF. CDR3 sequence (DNA): TGTGCCAGCAGCCTTAACCAGGGGGAATATGAAAAACTGTTTTTT. Full variable domain (outside the CDR3, taken from reference TRBV7-6 and TRBJ1-4): GAGVSQSPRYKVTKRGQDVALRCDPISGHVSLYWYRQALGQGPEFLTYFNYEAQQDKSGLPNDRFSAERPEGSISTLTIQRTEQRDSAMYRCASSLNQGEYEKLFFGSGTQLSVL.

V is TRBV6-4 and J is TRBJ1-2, with D uncertain. Trimming stripped 5 bases from V and 2 bases from J, with 12 bases between. In germline, CDR1 is MRHNA, CDR2 SNTAGT. The CDR3 covers 14 residues. CDR3 loop: CASSPDQSNYGYTF. The CDR3 coding sequence is TGTGCCAGCAGTCCCGACCAATCGAACTATGGCTACACCTTC.

About this clone: The sample carries other DNA sequences with the same CDR3. V is TRBV19 and J is TRBJ1-1, with D hard to call. This CDR3 comprises 13 residues. V was shortened by 3 bases and J by 0 bases, with 5 bases between the two germline ends. Germline V lookup: CDR1 LNHDA, CDR2 SQIVND (reference sequence). CDR3 bases: TGTGCCAGTAGTATCTCGATGAACACTGAAGCTTTCTTT. The encoded protein is CASSISMNTEAFF.